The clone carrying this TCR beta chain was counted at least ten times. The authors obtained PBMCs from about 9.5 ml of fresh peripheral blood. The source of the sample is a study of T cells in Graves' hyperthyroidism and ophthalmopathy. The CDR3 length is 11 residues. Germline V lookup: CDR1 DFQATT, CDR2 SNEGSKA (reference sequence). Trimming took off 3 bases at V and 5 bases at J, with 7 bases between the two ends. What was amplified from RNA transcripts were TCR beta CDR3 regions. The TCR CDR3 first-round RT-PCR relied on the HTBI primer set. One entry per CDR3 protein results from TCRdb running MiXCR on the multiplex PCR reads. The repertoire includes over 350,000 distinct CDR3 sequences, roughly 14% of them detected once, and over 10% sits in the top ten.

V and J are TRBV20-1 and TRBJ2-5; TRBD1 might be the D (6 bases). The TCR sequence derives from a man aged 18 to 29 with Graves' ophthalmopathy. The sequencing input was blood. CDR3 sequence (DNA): TGCAGTGCTAGGAGGGGGGAGACCCAGTACTTC. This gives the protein CSARRGETQYF.